A selection of T cell receptor beta chains follows, all from one sample in a study of cytomegalovirus exposure and HLA in healthy donors. Some clones are missing from TCRdb's copy, which holds only in-frame ones; the method was immunoSEQ multiplex PCR. The sample yields about 200,000 clones, about three quarters seen once. Sequencing input: PBMCs. The receptors derive from a male donor in good health and CMV-seronegative. The CDR3 runs from the conserved cysteine through the conserved F or W. A D gene is named only where the DNA matches it firmly. The size entry is marked missing in some rows and otherwise reads once, few, many or a size class.

d_call	v_call	cdr3_length	clone_size	j_call	cdr3_aa	cdr3_nt
TRBD2	TRBV2	15	once	TRBJ2-1	CASSPPSGRGNEQFF	TGTGCCAGCAGTCCCCCTAGCGGGAGAGGGAATGAGCAGTTCTTC
-	TRBV7-3	13	-	TRBJ1-5	CASSYSSNQPQHF	TGTGCCAGCAGCTACTCCAGCAATCAGCCCCAGCATTTT
-	TRBV19	14	-	TRBJ1-5	CASSRRGWNQPQHF	TGTGCCAGTAGTAGAAGGGGATGGAATCAGCCCCAGCATTTT
-	TRBV28	15	-	TRBJ1-2	CASSFIDRRGYGYTF	TGTGCCAGCAGTTTCATAGACCGGCGGGGCTATGGCTACACCTTC
TRBD2	TRBV7-2	15	-	TRBJ2-1	CASSLGGGYYNEQFF	TGTGCCAGCAGCTTAGGGGGAGGGTACTACAATGAGCAGTTCTTC
TRBD1	TRBV5-1	15	-	TRBJ1-1	CASKQMTGRFTEAFF	TGCGCCAGCAAACAGATGACAGGGAGGTTCACTGAAGCTTTCTTT
-	TRBV7-6	18	-	TRBJ2-7	CASSQTGQYDEWRHEQYF	TGTGCCAGCAGCCAAACAGGACAGTACGACGAATGGCGTCACGAGCAGTACTTC
-	TRBV29-1	14	-	TRBJ2-3	CSAWGGEGTDTQYF	TGCAGCGCCTGGGGCGGTGAGGGCACAGATACGCAGTATTTT
-	TRBV7-9	15	-	TRBJ2-7	CASIRLRDTSYEQYF	TGTGCCAGCATCAGACTCCGGGACACCTCTTACGAGCAGTACTTC
-	TRBV15	11	-	TRBJ2-7	CATASPYEQYF	TGTGCCACAGCCTCCCCCTACGAGCAGTACTTC
TRBD1	TRBV7-7	15	few	TRBJ2-3	CASSAAGTGSNTQYF	TGTGCTAGCAGCGCAGCCGGGACAGGGTCGAATACGCAGTATTTT
-	TRBV7-7	13	-	TRBJ2-7	CASSPGTFYEQYF	TGTGCTAGCAGCCCCGGGACATTCTACGAGCAGTACTTC
-	TRBV6-4	15	-	TRBJ1-4	CASSEAAGVQEKLFF	TGTGCCAGCAGTGAAGCCGCCGGGGTCCAAGAAAAACTGTTTTTT
TRBD1	TRBV29-1	14	-	TRBJ2-7	CSVEGGTVSYEQYF	TGCAGCGTTGAAGGTGGGACAGTCTCCTACGAGCAGTACTTC
-	TRBV9	13	-	TRBJ2-7	CASSPTGAYEQYF	TGTGCCAGCAGCCCGACGGGGGCCTACGAGCAGTACTTC
-	TRBV29-1	13	-	TRBJ2-3	CSVSPTGGDTQYF	TGCAGCGTTTCCCCGACAGGAGGAGATACGCAGTATTTT
-	TRBV6-4	15	-	TRBJ2-3	CASSPTVLSTDTQYF	TGTGCCAGCAGTCCGACAGTATTAAGCACAGATACGCAGTATTTT
-	TRBV27	14	-	TRBJ2-3	CASSLFGGTDTQYF	TGTGCCAGCAGTTTATTCGGTGGCACAGATACGCAGTATTTT
-	TRBV28	12	-	TRBJ1-2	CASSLRGGGYTF	TGTGCCAGCAGTCTACGGGGGGGCGGCTACACCTTC
-	TRBV7-8	15	-	TRBJ2-5	CASSFRRGRGETQYF	TGTGCCAGCAGCTTTAGGAGGGGGCGTGGAGAGACCCAGTACTTC
TRBD1	TRBV27	17	-	TRBJ2-7	CASSFYGTGESSYEQYF	TGTGCCAGCAGTTTTTACGGGACAGGGGAGAGCTCCTACGAGCAGTACTTC
-	TRBV7-6	17	few	TRBJ2-5	CASSLGSYGETEETQYF	TGTGCCAGCAGCTTAGGGTCATACGGGGAGACCGAAGAGACCCAGTACTTC
-	TRBV7-8	15	-	TRBJ2-7	CASSLGRSNTYEQYF	TGTGCCAGCAGCTTAGGACGGAGTAACACCTACGAGCAGTACTTC
TRBD2	TRBV7-9	17	-	TRBJ2-1	CASSLGGLAGVYNEQFF	TGTGCCAGCAGCTTAGGGGGCCTAGCGGGGGTATACAATGAGCAGTTCTTC
TRBD1	TRBV14	14	-	TRBJ2-7	CASSQRDRDYEQYF	TGTGCCAGCAGCCAGAGGGACAGAGATTACGAGCAGTACTTC
-	TRBV28	16	-	TRBJ2-2	CASTQSSGGNTGELFF	TGTGCCAGCACCCAAAGTAGCGGAGGGAACACCGGGGAGCTGTTTTTT
-	TRBV5-8	15	-	TRBJ2-7	CASSLGTLSSYEQYF	TGTGCCAGCAGCTTGGGGACTTTGAGCTCCTACGAGCAGTACTTC
-	TRBV6-6	15	-	TRBJ1-1	CASSPGGDGSFEAFF	TGTGCCAGCAGCCCCGGGGGGGACGGGTCGTTTGAAGCTTTCTTT
TRBD2	TRBV9	23	-	TRBJ2-7	CASSVLTITLPGLAGGYLYEQYF	TGTGCCAGCAGCGTACTAACCATAACGCTACCGGGACTAGCGGGAGGGTACCTCTACGAGCAGTACTTC
TRBD1	TRBV7-2	15	once	TRBJ1-2	CASAWTGHSNYGYTF	TGTGCCTCAGCTTGGACAGGGCACTCTAACTATGGCTACACCTTC
-	TRBV11-1	15	-	TRBJ2-2	CASSLGQAATGELFF	TGTGCCAGCAGCTTAGGACAGGCGGCCACCGGGGAGCTGTTTTTT
TRBD1	TRBV5-4	15	once	TRBJ2-5	CASSTRTGGQETQYF	TGTGCCAGCAGCACCCGGACAGGGGGACAAGAGACCCAGTACTTC